Following are 15 T cell receptor beta chains from one sample sequenced in a study of blood T cell repertoires in COVID-19. Method: immunoSEQ multiplex PCR; TCRdb's copy keeps in-frame clones and lacks some. The sample records some 200,000 clones, about 78% being singletons. Input material: peripheral blood. The receptors shown here come from a woman aged 70-85 years with acute or convalescent COVID-19.

In DNA, the CDR3 is TGTGCCAGCAGTCCGAGCGGTCCCGGAAACACCATATATTTT. Amino acids: CASSPSGPGNTIYF. V and J are TRBV28 and TRBJ1-3, with D unclear. The CDR3 has 14 amino acids. Trimming cost V 5 bases and J 4 bases, with 12 bases left between them. Germline CDR1 is MDHEN and CDR2 is SYDVKM.

This chain joins TRBV5-1 and TRBJ1-2; D is undetermined. This CDR3 has 14 amino acids. The germline CDR1 and CDR2 sequences are SGHRS and YFSETQ. Trimming removed 0 bases from V and 2 bases from J, with 8 bases in between. CDR3 residues: CASSLVGRNYGYTF. As DNA, the CDR3 is TGCGCCAGCAGCTTGGTGGGGAGGAACTATGGCTACACCTTC. The full variable domain, rest sourced from reference TRBV5-1 and TRBJ1-2, is KAGVTQTPRYLIKTRGQQVTLSCSPISGHRSVSWYQQTPGQGLQFLFEYFSETQRNKGNFPGRFSGRQFSNSRSEMNVSTLELGDSALYLCASSLVGRNYGYTFGSGTRLTVV.

V usage is TRBV4-1 and J usage is TRBJ1-2, with D maybe TRBD1 (5 bases). The V end lost 2 bases, the J end lost 0 bases, and 10 bases lay between the germline ends. This CDR3 has 15 amino acids. The germline gives CDR1 MGHRA, CDR2 YSYEKL. The CDR3 nucleotides are TGCGCCAGCAGCCAACCGGGGGGAACTAACTATGGCTACACCTTC. This sequence encodes CASSQPGGTNYGYTF.

The V gene is TRBV30, the J gene TRBJ2-4, with 7 bases that match TRBD1. Unmatched junction bases numbered 14, after V lost 1 base and J lost 8 bases. The CDR3 totals 16 residues. Germline V gene data show CDR1 as GTSNPN and CDR2 as SVGIG (reference sequence). The CDR3 DNA reads TGTGCCTGGAGTGCGGGACAGACGTCCCCCCAAGACATTCAGTACTTC. It specifies CAWSAGQTSPQDIQYF.

The CDR3 protein is CASSVTPSGHTETQYF. The CDR3 coding sequence is TGTGCCAGCAGCGTTACTCCCTCAGGACACACAGAGACCCAGTACTTC. The genes are TRBV9 and TRBJ2-5; D is possibly TRBD1 (5 bases). Trimming cost V 2 bases and J 4 bases, with 18 bases left between them. The CDR3 is 16 amino acids. Germline V gene sequence: CDR1 SGDLS, CDR2 YYNGEE.

The gene calls are TRBV27 and TRBJ2-7; no definite D call. CDR3 length: 14 amino acids. The V and J ends lost 1 base and 2 bases respectively, with 9 bases between them. Germline CDR1 and CDR2: MNHEY and SMNVEV (reference sequence). For the CDR3, the DNA is TGTGCCAGCAGTTTATTGGTCTACCCCTACGAGCAGTACTTC. Translated, it gives CASSLLVYPYEQYF.

This chain connects TRBV15 to TRBJ2-7; D uncertain. This CDR3 has 15 residues. V gave up 0 bases and J gave up 4 bases, with 13 bases separating them. Germline-derived CDR1 and CDR2 are LNHNV and YYDKDF (reference sequence). The DNA of the CDR3 is TGTGCCACCAGCAGAGATCTGCAGAGGAGATACGAGCAGTACTTC. Its protein product is CATSRDLQRRYEQYF.

This chain joins TRBV5-1 and TRBJ2-7, with D maybe TRBD1 (6 bases). The CDR3 covers 13 residues. CDR1 SGHRS and CDR2 YFSETQ come from the germline V gene. The V end lost 4 bases, the J end lost 4 bases, and 12 bases lay between the germline ends. CDR3 bases: TGCGCCAGCAGCGGGGGACAACTATACGAGCAGTACTTC. Translating it yields CASSGGQLYEQYF.

CDR3 protein: CASSLSTDTQYF. CDR3 coding DNA: TGTGCCAGCAGCCTTAGCACAGATACGCAGTATTTT. The chain employs TRBV6-6 and TRBJ2-3, with unresolved D. The CDR3 sequence is 12 residues long. In germline, CDR1 is MNHNY, CDR2 SVGAGI (reference sequence). The germline V and J ends were trimmed by 6 bases and 0 bases, with 4 bases remaining between them.

A remark on this clone: The sample has other DNA sequences that encode this CDR3 too. The chain employs TRBV2 and TRBJ1-5; tentative D call: TRBD1 (5 bases). The CDR3 totals 14 residues. The germline CDR1 and CDR2 sequences are SNHLY and FYNNEI. Trimming left V 6 bases short and J 0 bases short, with 9 bases between. This chain's CDR3 is CASRQGNSNQPQHF. DNA for the CDR3: TGTGCCAGCAGGCAGGGCAATAGCAATCAGCCCCAGCATTTT.

Only one count was recorded for this clone. The rearrangement joins TRBV6-5 to TRBJ1-1; TRBD1 might be the D (5 bases). Germline V gives CDR1 MNHEY, CDR2 SVGAGI. Trimming stripped 8 bases from V and 0 bases from J, with 10 bases between. The CDR3 contains 13 residues. The DNA of the CDR3 is TGTGCCAGCGGTAGGGGCGTGAACACTGAAGCTTTCTTT. This gives the protein CASGRGVNTEAFF.

In this sample, this clone turned up once. J is TRBJ2-1 and V is TRBV27; TRBD2 aligns across 7 bases. CDR3 length: 17 amino acids. Germline V gene lookup returns CDR1 MNHEY and CDR2 SMNVEV (reference sequence). Trimming took 5 bases from V and 7 from J; bases not matched to a gene: 17. The CDR3 sequence: CASSPEMSSGAGNEQFF. DNA of the CDR3: TGTGCCAGCAGTCCCGAGATGTCCAGCGGGGCTGGAAATGAGCAGTTCTTC.

The genes are TRBV20-1 and TRBJ2-7, with TRBD2 matching over 7 bases. V was pared by 3 bases and J by 3 bases, with 11 bases of the junction left unmatched. Germline V lookup: CDR1 DFQATT, CDR2 SNEGSKA (reference sequence). The CDR3 is 15 amino acids. CDR3 sequence (DNA): TGCAGTGCTAGTTACCTAGCGGCGGCGGTCTACGAGCAGTACTTC. This translates into CSASYLAAAVYEQYF.

This clone was counted once. The gene calls are TRBV2 and TRBJ1-6, with D unresolved. The V end was cut by 3 bases, the J end by 8 bases, with 8 bases between. This CDR3 region has 13 residues. Per germline, CDR1 SNHLY and CDR2 FYNNEI. The CDR3 loop reads CASSERRDSPLHF. The CDR3 region has the DNA TGTGCCAGCAGTGAGAGGAGGGATTCACCCCTCCACTTT.

V is TRBV9 and J is TRBJ2-7; 7 positions match TRBD1. Unmatched junction bases numbered 10, after V lost 4 bases and J lost 6 bases. The germline V gene has CDR1 SGDLS and CDR2 YYNGEE. The length of the CDR3 is 14 residues. CDR3 in DNA: TGTGCCAGCAGCACACGACAGGGTTCTGGCGAGCAGTACGTC. Translation gives CASSTRQGSGEQYV.